The 23 T cell receptor beta chains given below trace back to one sample, sequenced in a study of beta chain features in type 1 diabetes (dated by TCRdb to the late 2010s). What the work shows at the level of the full study, not this receptor alone: A moderate but significant shortening of TCRB CDR3 length was observed in type 1 diabetes patients in all four CD4+ subsets.

Antigen specificity for these receptors is unknown. Libraries were prepared through the immunoSEQ multiplex PCR assay. The entire isolated RNA was reverse transcribed using the High Capacity cDNA Reverse Transcription Kit, and thus expressed TCRB transcripts were sequenced. The source is immuneACCESS, and TCRdb retained only in-frame sequences with V and J called. Part of the clones is not carried over; for the studies checked, unresolved V genes explain less than half of this, and the remainder is unexplained. For this sample there are about 240,000 clones; around 14% appear just once. Together, the top ten hold roughly 0.019% of the sample. The sequenced sample consisted of naive CD4+ T cells from blood. The cell subset or site label on this specimen signifies: true naive CD4+ T cells. Receptors originate from a man aged 25-45 years with type 1 diabetes.

Here the CDR3 reads CASSQQDQNIQYF. CDR3 DNA: TGTGCCAGCAGTCAACAGGACCAAAACATTCAGTACTTC. The genes are TRBV2 and TRBJ2-4; a possible D gene is TRBD1 (5 bases). V was pared by 5 bases and J by 5 bases, with 10 bases between. This CDR3 spans 13 amino acids. Germline loops: CDR1 SNHLY, CDR2 FYNNEI.

This clone was counted a few times. The chain recombines TRBV28 with TRBJ2-5; no clear D gene. CDR3 length: 14 residues. Germline V CDR1 and CDR2: MDHEN, SYDVKM. Trimming pared 3 bases from V and 5 bases from J, leaving 13 bases between. The CDR3 DNA reads TGTGCCAGCAGTTTCGTAGCTCCAACGGAGACCCAGTACTTC. Translating it yields CASSFVAPTETQYF.

This clone was counted only a few times. For the CDR3, the DNA is TGTGCCAGCACTATCGGACAGGGACGGACTGAAGCTTTCTTT. The encoded protein is CASTIGQGRTEAFF. V usage is TRBV7-9 and J usage is TRBJ1-1, with 8 bases lining up with TRBD1. Germline V lookup: CDR1 SEHNR, CDR2 FQNEAQ (reference sequence). V dropped 7 bases and J dropped 5; count of bases not matched to a gene: 9. This CDR3 contains 14 residues.

V gene TRBV7-9 combines with J gene TRBJ2-2; 9 positions agree with TRBD2. V lost 5 bases and J lost 4; bases outside the gene matches: 11. Germline V CDR1 and CDR2: SEHNR, FQNEAQ (reference sequence). This CDR3 comprises 17 residues. CDR3 sequence (DNA): TGTGCCAGCAGCCTCCCGGCGCGGGGGGGCCTCACCGGGGAGCTGTTTTTT. This sequence encodes CASSLPARGGLTGELFF. The variable domain in full, completed from reference TRBV7-9 and TRBJ2-2, reads DTGVSQNPRHKITKRGQNVTFRCDPISEHNRLYWYRQTLGQGPEFLTYFQNEAQLEKSRLLSDRFSAERPKGSFSTLEIQRTEQGDSAMYLCASSLPARGGLTGELFFGEGSRLTVL.

This clone was seen a few times. The chain combines TRBV30 with TRBJ1-1, with unresolved D. The CDR3 has 13 amino acids. Germline V gene data show CDR1 as GTSNPN and CDR2 as SVGIG (reference sequence). V shed 0 bases and J shed 3 bases, with 8 bases lying between them. The CDR3: CAWSVLRYTEAFF. As DNA, the CDR3 is TGTGCCTGGAGTGTTCTGAGATACACTGAAGCTTTCTTT.

The V gene is TRBV6-1, the J gene TRBJ2-7; 9 nucleotides align to TRBD1. V lost 2 bases and J lost 2; bases outside the gene matches: 7. CDR1 and CDR2 (germline): MNHNS, SASEGT. There are 16 residues in the CDR3. CDR3 bases: TGTGCCAGCAGTGAATTGTATGGGACAGGGCCCTACGAGCAGTACTTC. It encodes CASSELYGTGPYEQYF.

This clone has a handful of counts. The chain employs TRBV5-4 and TRBJ1-4; 9 nucleotides line up with TRBD1. The CDR3 contains 15 residues. The J segment lost 7 bases and the V segment lost 2 bases, leaving 6 bases of the junction unmatched. Germline CDR1 is SGHNT and CDR2 is YYREEE (reference sequence). CDR3 in amino acids: CASSLTGGAGEKLFF. The DNA of the CDR3 is TGTGCCAGCAGCTTAACAGGGGGCGCCGGTGAAAAACTGTTTTTT.

J is TRBJ1-1 and V is TRBV6-6; tentatively, D is TRBD1 (6 bases). V lost 6 bases to trimming and J lost 0 bases, with 11 bases between them. Germline loops: CDR1 MNHNY, CDR2 SVGAGI (reference sequence). The CDR3 extends over 14 amino acids. The CDR3 coding sequence is TGTGCCAGCAGCCCCGGACAGATGAACACTGAAGCTTTCTTT. It encodes CASSPGQMNTEAFF.

This rearrangement joins TRBV4-1 to TRBJ1-5, with D perhaps matching TRBD1 (6 bases). The CDR3 consists of 17 residues. Germline V gene sequence: CDR1 MGHRA, CDR2 YSYEKL. The germline V and J ends were trimmed by 0 bases and 7 bases, with 19 bases remaining between them. In nucleotides, the CDR3 is TGCGCCAGCAGCCAAGAGGGGGCAGGGTCTGCCCGCCAGCCCCAGCATTTT. It is translated as CASSQEGAGSARQPQHF.

This sequence joins TRBV11-1 and TRBJ2-3, with 13 bases lining up with TRBD2. In germline, CDR1 is SGHAT, CDR2 FQDESV (reference sequence). This CDR3 spans 19 amino acids. V lost 5 bases to trimming and J lost 1 base; unmatched junction nucleotides: 12. CDR3 sequence: CASSRLTSGRSVGTDTQYF. The DNA of the CDR3 is TGTGCCAGCAGCCGCCTGACTAGCGGGAGGTCGGTGGGCACAGATACGCAGTATTTT.

The chain carries TRBV27 and TRBJ2-7; D might be TRBD2 (5 bases). Trimming removed 4 bases from V and 1 base from J, with 14 bases in between. Germline V gives CDR1 MNHEY, CDR2 SMNVEV (reference sequence). This CDR3 contains 15 residues. Here the CDR3 DNA reads TGTGCCAGCAGTTCTTCCGGGGTCAGGTCCTACGAGCAGTACTTC. Its translation is CASSSSGVRSYEQYF.

The rearrangement uses TRBV25-1 and TRBJ2-5; 8 positions match TRBD2. The CDR3 length is 15 residues. The trim removed 3 bases at V and 4 bases at J, leaving 7 bases unmatched. CDR1 is MGHDK and CDR2 is SYGVNS in the germline V gene. CDR3 DNA: TGTGCCAGCAGTGACCCGGGGCTAGCGGGAGAGACCCAGTACTTC. This encodes CASSDPGLAGETQYF.

The chain combines TRBV27 with TRBJ1-2; 9 bases map to TRBD1. The trim removed 3 bases at V and 4 bases at J, leaving 3 bases unmatched. Germline CDR1 is MNHEY and CDR2 is SMNVEV (reference sequence). This CDR3 is built from 14 residues. CDR3 region: CASSLTGGSYGYTF. CDR3 DNA: TGTGCCAGCAGTTTGACAGGGGGAAGCTATGGCTACACCTTC.

The chain combines TRBV10-3 with TRBJ1-1, with TRBD1 identical over 9 bases. CDR3 size: 14 residues. From germline, CDR1 is ENHRY and CDR2 SYGVKD. After removal of 7 bases from V and 3 bases from J, the junction contained 6 bases not matched to a gene. In DNA form, the CDR3 reads TGTGCCATCACCGGACAGGGGACTGACACTGAAGCTTTCTTT. Translating gives CAITGQGTDTEAFF.

This clone has just a few counts. The chain couples TRBV4-2 to TRBJ2-2, with 8 nucleotides matching TRBD2. After removal of 4 bases from V and 2 bases from J, the junction contained 15 bases not matched to a gene. CDR3 length equals 19 residues. CDR1 LGHNA and CDR2 YNFKEQ come from the germline V gene. CDR3 region: CASSRVGRGATRNTGELFF. The DNA for the CDR3 is TGTGCCAGCAGCCGCGTCGGGCGGGGGGCAACCAGAAACACCGGGGAGCTGTTTTTT.

This clone was counted a few times. The rearrangement joins TRBV18 to TRBJ1-2, with unresolved D. Germline-derived CDR1 and CDR2 are KGHSH and LQKENI. The CDR3 sequence is 14 residues long. V was trimmed by 0 bases and J by 4 bases, leaving 9 bases between them. The CDR3 loop is CASSPPALGYGYTF. The DNA for the CDR3 is TGTGCCAGCTCACCACCGGCTCTTGGCTATGGCTACACCTTC.

This clone turned up a few times. This chain links TRBV5-1 with TRBJ1-2; 7 nucleotides line up with TRBD1. This CDR3 comprises 13 residues. V lost 0 bases to trimming and J lost 6 bases; unmatched junction nucleotides: 2. Per germline, CDR1 SGHRS and CDR2 YFSETQ. This CDR3 reads CASSLVQGDGYTF. The CDR3 DNA reads TGCGCCAGCAGCTTGGTCCAGGGGGATGGCTACACCTTC.

This clone was seen only a few times. This rearrangement joins TRBV5-1 to TRBJ1-1, with D hard to call. In germline, CDR1 is SGHRS, CDR2 YFSETQ. CDR3 length: 16 residues. Trimming pared 0 bases from V and 1 base from J, leaving 13 bases between. In DNA, the CDR3 is TGCGCCAGCAGCTTGGAAATGTCCACGCGGAACACTGAAGCTTTCTTT. As protein: CASSLEMSTRNTEAFF.

CDR3 amino acids: CASSEALWLGGNEQFF. The CDR3 DNA is TGTGCCAGCAGTGAAGCGCTGTGGCTAGGCGGTAATGAGCAGTTCTTC. The chain combines TRBV6-1 with TRBJ2-1; D is ambiguous. V was trimmed by 0 bases and J by 7 bases, leaving 16 bases between them. There are 16 residues in the CDR3. Germline V gene lookup returns CDR1 MNHNS and CDR2 SASEGT.

This clone came up a few times. V usage is TRBV7-9 and J usage is TRBJ1-1, with a tentative D call TRBD1 (5 bases). The V and J ends lost 5 bases and 4 bases respectively, with 17 bases between them. Germline V gene data show CDR1 as SEHNR and CDR2 as FQNEAQ (reference sequence). There are 15 residues in the CDR3. The CDR3 bases are TGTGCCAGCAGCGCCCGGGGAGGGGAACCCACTGAAGCTTTCTTT. It codes for CASSARGGEPTEAFF. The full variable domain, in which reference TRBV7-9 and TRBJ1-1 provide the parts outside the CDR3, is DTGVSQNPRHKITKRGQNVTFRCDPISEHNRLYWYRQTLGQGPEFLTYFQNEAQLEKSRLLSDRFSAERPKGSFSTLEIQRTEQGDSAMYLCASSARGGEPTEAFFGQGTRLTVV.

The chain uses TRBV5-1 and TRBJ2-7; 10 bases fit TRBD1. The CDR3 runs 14 residues. V was pared by 7 bases and J by 3 bases, with 7 bases of the junction left unmatched. The V gene's germline CDR1 is SGHRS and CDR2 YFSETQ. CDR3 amino acids: CASAERTGGYEQYF. The CDR3 DNA sequence: TGCGCCAGCGCCGAGCGGACAGGGGGCTACGAGCAGTACTTC.

The genes are TRBV30 and TRBJ2-3; TRBD2 aligns across 7 bases. Trimming removed 0 bases from V and 1 base from J; junction bases left unmatched: 4. Germline CDR1 GTSNPN, CDR2 SVGIG (reference sequence). The length of the CDR3 is 15 residues. This CDR3 reads CAWSVAGGGTDTQYF. The CDR3 DNA sequence: TGTGCCTGGAGTGTAGCTGGGGGGGGCACAGATACGCAGTATTTT.

The chain joins TRBV10-3 to TRBJ1-2; 8 nucleotides match TRBD1. Looked up from germline, CDR1 is ENHRY and CDR2 is SYGVKD. The V segment lost 4 bases and the J segment 2 bases; nucleotides outside the gene matches: 3. The CDR3 covers 14 residues. Here the CDR3 DNA reads TGTGCCATCAGTGGGGGGACAGGCAACTATGGCTACACCTTC. Amino acid sequence: CAISGGTGNYGYTF.